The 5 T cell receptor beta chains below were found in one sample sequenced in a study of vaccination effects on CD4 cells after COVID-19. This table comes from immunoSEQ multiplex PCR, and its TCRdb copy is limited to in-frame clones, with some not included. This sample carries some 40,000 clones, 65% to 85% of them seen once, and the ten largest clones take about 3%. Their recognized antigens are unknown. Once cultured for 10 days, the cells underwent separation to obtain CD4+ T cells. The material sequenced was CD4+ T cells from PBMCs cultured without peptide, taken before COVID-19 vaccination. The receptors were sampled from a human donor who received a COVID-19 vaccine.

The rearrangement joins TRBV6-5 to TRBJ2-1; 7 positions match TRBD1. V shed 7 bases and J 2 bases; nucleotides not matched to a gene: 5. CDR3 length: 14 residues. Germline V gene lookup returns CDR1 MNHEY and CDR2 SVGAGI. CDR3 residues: CASTKGQTYNEQFF. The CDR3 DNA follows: TGTGCCAGCACAAAGGGACAGACCTACAATGAGCAGTTCTTC.

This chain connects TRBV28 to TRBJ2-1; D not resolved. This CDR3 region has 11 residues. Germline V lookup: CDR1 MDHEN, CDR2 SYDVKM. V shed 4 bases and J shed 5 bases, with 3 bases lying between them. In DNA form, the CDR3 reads TGTGCCAGCAGTTCAGACAATGAGCAGTTCTTC. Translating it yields CASSSDNEQFF.

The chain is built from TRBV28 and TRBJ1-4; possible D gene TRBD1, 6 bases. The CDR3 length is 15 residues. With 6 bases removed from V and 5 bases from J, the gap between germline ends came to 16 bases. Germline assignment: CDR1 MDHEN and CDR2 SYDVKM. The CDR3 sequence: CASSLLDRKNEKLFF. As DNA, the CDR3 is TGTGCCAGCAGCCTACTCGACAGGAAGAATGAAAAACTGTTTTTT.

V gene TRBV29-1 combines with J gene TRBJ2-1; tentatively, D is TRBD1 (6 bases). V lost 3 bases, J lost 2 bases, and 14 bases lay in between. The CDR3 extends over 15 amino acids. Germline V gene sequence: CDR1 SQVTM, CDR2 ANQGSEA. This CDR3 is CSVEGTGTTYNEQFF. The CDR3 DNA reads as TGCAGCGTTGAGGGGACCGGGACAACCTACAATGAGCAGTTCTTC.

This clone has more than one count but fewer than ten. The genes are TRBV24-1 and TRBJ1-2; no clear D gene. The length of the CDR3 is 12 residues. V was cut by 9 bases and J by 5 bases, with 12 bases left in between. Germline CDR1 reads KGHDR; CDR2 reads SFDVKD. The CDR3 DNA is TGTGCCACCCAAACTCGGATTTATGGCTACACCTTC. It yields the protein CATQTRIYGYTF.